A selection of T cell receptor beta chains follows, all from one sample in a study of spatial heterogeneity in lung cancer. TCRdb analysed the 5' RACE reads with MiXCR anew, one entry per CDR3 protein. Counted here are about 7,000 distinct CDR3 sequences, 15% to 20% occurring once; the ten biggest clones make up 18%. The starting material was PBMCs, obtained at surgery. Receptors were obtained from a female donor with early-stage non-small cell lung cancer. Both conserved end residues are part of each CDR3. D genes are given only for firm matches. The size entry is marked missing in some rows and otherwise reads once, few, many or a size class.

J gene	V gene	clone size	D gene	CDR3 DNA	CDR3 protein
TRBJ2-2	TRBV18	few	-	TGTGCCAGCTCCCCAGGGACTTTGAACACCGGGGAGCTGTTTTTT	CASSPGTLNTGELFF
TRBJ2-1	TRBV7-9	-	TRBD2	TGTGCCAGCAGCTCCCTAGCGGGATTCTACAATGAGCAGTTCTTC	CASSSLAGFYNEQFF
TRBJ2-3	TRBV11-2	medium-sized	-	TGTGCCAGCAGCCCCCTCCGGGAATATACGCAGTATTTT	CASSPLREYTQYF
TRBJ2-3	TRBV20-1	medium-sized	TRBD2	TGCAGTGCTAAGGGGGTCCTAGCGGGAGGGCCGGTCGTAGATACGCAGTATTTT	CSAKGVLAGGPVVDTQYF
TRBJ2-1	TRBV7-3	many	-	TGTGCCAGCAGCTTAAGTTTGAACAATGAGCAGTTCTTC	CASSLSLNNEQFF
TRBJ2-1	TRBV6-6	few	TRBD2	TGTGCCAGCAGTCACCCTAGCGGGAACAATGAGCAGTTCTTC	CASSHPSGNNEQFF
TRBJ2-7	TRBV5-1	medium-sized	TRBD2	TGCGCCAGCAGCCCCCTGGGAGGGACCTACGAGCAGTACTTC	CASSPLGGTYEQYF
TRBJ2-5	TRBV10-3	medium-sized	-	TGTGCCATCGGGTATGGAGGGGAGGAGACCCAGTACTTC	CAIGYGGEETQYF
TRBJ2-3	TRBV20-1	many	-	TGCAGTGCTAGAGAAGGGACTACAGATACGCAGTATTTT	CSAREGTTDTQYF
TRBJ2-1	TRBV27	-	TRBD2	TGTGCCAGCAGCCCCTTCGCGGGAGACAATGAGCAGTTCTTC	CASSPFAGDNEQFF
TRBJ2-7	TRBV5-1	-	-	TGCGCCAGCAGCACACCCCCGGGAGAGCAGTACTTC	CASSTPPGEQYF
TRBJ2-5	TRBV10-3	few	-	TGTGCCATCAGTGAGTCGATAGGTAGCGGCCCCGAGACCCAGTACTTC	CAISESIGSGPETQYF
TRBJ2-1	TRBV7-9	-	TRBD1	TGTGCCAGCAGCCTCGGGACAGGGAGGAATGAGCAGTTCTTC	CASSLGTGRNEQFF
TRBJ2-5	TRBV11-2	medium-sized	TRBD2	TGTGCCAGCAGCTTAGAACTAGCGGGGAAAGAGACCCAGTACTTC	CASSLELAGKETQYF
TRBJ2-3	TRBV5-1	-	-	TGCGCCAGCAGGGACGGGAGCACAGATACGCAGTATTTT	CASRDGSTDTQYF